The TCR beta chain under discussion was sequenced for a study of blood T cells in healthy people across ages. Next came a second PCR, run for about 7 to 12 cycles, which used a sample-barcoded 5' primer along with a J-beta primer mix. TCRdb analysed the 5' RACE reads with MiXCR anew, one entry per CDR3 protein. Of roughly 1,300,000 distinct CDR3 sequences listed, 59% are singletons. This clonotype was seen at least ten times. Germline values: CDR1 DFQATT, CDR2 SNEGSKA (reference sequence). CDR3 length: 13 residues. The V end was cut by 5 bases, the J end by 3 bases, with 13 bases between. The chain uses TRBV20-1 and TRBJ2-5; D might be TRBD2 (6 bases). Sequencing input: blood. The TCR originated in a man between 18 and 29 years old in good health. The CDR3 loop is CSAGPGVEETQYF. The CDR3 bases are TGCAGTGCTGGACCGGGGGTTGAAGAGACCCAGTACTTC.